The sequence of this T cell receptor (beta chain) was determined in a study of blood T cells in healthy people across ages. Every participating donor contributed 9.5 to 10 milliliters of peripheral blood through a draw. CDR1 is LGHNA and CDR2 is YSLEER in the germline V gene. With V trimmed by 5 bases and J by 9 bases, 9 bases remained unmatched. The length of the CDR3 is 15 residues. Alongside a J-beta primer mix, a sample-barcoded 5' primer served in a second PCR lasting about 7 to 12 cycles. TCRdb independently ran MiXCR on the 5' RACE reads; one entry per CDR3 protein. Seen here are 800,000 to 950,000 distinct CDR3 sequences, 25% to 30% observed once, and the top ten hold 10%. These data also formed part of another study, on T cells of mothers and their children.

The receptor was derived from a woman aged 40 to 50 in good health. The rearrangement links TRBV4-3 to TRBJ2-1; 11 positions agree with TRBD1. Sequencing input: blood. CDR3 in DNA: TGCGCCAGCAGCACTGGACAGGGGGCGCGAAGTGAGCAGTTCTTC. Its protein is CASSTGQGARSEQFF.